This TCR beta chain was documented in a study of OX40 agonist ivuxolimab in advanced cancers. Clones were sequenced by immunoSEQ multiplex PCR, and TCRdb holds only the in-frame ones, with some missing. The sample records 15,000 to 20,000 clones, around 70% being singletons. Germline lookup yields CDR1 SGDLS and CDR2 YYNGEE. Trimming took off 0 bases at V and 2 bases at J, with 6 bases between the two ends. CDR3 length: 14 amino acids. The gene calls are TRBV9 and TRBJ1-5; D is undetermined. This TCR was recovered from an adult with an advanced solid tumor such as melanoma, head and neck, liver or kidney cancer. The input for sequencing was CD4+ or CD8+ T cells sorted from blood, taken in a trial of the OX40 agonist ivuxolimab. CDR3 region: CASSVGTGNQPQHF. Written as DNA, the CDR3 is TGTGCCAGCAGCGTAGGTACGGGCAATCAGCCCCAGCATTTT.